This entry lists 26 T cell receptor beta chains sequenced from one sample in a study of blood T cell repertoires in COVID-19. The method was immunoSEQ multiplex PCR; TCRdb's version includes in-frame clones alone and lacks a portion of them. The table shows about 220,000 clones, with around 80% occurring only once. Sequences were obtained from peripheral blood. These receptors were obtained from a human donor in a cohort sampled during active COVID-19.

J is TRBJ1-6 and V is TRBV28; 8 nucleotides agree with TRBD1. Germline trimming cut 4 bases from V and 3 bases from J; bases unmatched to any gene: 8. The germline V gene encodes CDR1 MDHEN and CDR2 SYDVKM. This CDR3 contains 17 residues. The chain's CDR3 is CASSSPTDRVYNSPLHF. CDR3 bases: TGTGCCAGCAGTTCCCCGACGGACAGGGTCTATAATTCACCCCTCCACTTT.

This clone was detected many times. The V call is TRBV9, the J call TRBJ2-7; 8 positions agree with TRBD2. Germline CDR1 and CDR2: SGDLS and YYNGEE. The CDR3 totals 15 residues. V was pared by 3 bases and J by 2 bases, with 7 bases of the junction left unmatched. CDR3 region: CASSARSGKTYEQYF. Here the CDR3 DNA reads TGTGCCAGCAGCGCCCGTAGCGGGAAAACCTACGAGCAGTACTTC.

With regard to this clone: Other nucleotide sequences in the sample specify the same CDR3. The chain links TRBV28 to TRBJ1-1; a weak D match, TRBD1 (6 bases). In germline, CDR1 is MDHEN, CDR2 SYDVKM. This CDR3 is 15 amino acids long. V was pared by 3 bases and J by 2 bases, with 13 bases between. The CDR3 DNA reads TGTGCCAGCAGTTTTAGTCAGGGGCTTAACACTGAAGCTTTCTTT. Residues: CASSFSQGLNTEAFF.

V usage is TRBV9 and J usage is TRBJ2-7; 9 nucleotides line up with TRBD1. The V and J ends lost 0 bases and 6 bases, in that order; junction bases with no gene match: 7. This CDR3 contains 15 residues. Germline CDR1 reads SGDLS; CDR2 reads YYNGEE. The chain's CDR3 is CASSVAGTGRGEQYF. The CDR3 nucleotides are TGTGCCAGCAGCGTAGCCGGGACAGGGCGCGGCGAGCAGTACTTC.

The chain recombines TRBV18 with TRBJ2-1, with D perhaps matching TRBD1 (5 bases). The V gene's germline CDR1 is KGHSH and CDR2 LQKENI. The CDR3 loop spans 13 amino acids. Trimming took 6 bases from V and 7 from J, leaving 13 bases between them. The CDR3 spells CASSRTLKNEQFF. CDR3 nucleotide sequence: TGTGCCAGCTCGCGGACACTTAAAAATGAGCAGTTCTTC. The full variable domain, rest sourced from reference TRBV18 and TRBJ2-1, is NAGVMQNPRHLVRRRGQEARLRCSPMKGHSHVYWYRQLPEEGLKFMVYLQKENIIDESGMPKERFSAEFPKEGPSILRIQQVVRGDSAAYFCASSRTLKNEQFFGPGTRLTVL.

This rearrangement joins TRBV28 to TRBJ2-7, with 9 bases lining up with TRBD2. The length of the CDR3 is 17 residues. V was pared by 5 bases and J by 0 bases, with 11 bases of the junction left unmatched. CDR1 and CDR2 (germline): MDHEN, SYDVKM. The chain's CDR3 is CASSPPWTSVSSYEQYF. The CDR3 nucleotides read TGTGCCAGCAGTCCTCCCTGGACTAGCGTGAGCTCCTACGAGCAGTACTTC.

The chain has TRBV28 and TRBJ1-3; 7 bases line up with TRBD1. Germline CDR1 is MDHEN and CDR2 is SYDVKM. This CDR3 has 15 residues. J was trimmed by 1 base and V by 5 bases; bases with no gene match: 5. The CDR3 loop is CASSAMTGSGNTIYF. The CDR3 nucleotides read TGTGCCAGCAGTGCGATGACAGGGTCTGGAAACACCATATATTTT.

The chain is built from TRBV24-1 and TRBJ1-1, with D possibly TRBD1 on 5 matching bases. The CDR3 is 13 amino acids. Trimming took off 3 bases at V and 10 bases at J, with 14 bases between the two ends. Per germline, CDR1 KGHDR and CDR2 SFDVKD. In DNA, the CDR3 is TGTGCCACCAGTGATAAAGGGGTGCGGCGAGCTTTCTTT. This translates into CATSDKGVRRAFF.

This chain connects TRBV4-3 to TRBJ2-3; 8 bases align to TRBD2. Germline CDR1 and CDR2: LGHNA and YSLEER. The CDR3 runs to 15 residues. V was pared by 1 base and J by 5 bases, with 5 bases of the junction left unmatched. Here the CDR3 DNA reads TGCGCCAGCAGCCAAGGGACTAGCTGGGGAGATACGCAGTATTTT. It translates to CASSQGTSWGDTQYF.

CDR3 DNA sequence: TGTGCCAGCAGTTTAAGACAGCCTAACTATGGCTACACCTTC. Residues: CASSLRQPNYGYTF. The chain couples TRBV6-5 to TRBJ1-2; a possible D gene is TRBD1 (5 bases). The CDR3 spans 14 residues. The ends were cut back, 4 bases at V and 0 bases at J, with 9 bases in the middle. From germline, CDR1 is MNHEY and CDR2 SVGAGI.

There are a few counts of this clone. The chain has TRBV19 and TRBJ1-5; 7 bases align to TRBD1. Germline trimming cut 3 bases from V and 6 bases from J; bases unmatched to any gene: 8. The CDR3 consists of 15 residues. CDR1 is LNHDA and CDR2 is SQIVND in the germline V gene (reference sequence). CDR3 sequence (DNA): TGTGCCAGTAGTATCCTCGACAGGGTCTTTCAGCCCCAGCATTTT. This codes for CASSILDRVFQPQHF.

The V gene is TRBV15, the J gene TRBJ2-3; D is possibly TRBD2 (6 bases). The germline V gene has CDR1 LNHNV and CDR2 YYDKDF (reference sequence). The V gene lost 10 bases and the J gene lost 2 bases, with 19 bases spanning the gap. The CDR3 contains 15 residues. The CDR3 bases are TGTGCCATCTCCCCGGAGGGAGTGAACACAGATACGCAGTATTTT. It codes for CAISPEGVNTDTQYF.

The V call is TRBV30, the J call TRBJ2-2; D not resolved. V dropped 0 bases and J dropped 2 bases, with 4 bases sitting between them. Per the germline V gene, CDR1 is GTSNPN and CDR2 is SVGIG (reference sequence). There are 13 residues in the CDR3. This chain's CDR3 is CAWSVHNTGELFF. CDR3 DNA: TGTGCCTGGAGTGTACATAACACCGGGGAGCTGTTTTTT.

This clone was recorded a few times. The CDR3: CASSPQGSYNEQFF. The CDR3 nucleotides are TGTGCCAGCTCACCGCAGGGGTCCTACAATGAGCAGTTCTTC. The chain recombines TRBV18 with TRBJ2-1; weak D call: TRBD1 (6 bases). The CDR3 runs 14 residues. V was cut by 3 bases and J by 1 base, with 7 bases left in between. Germline lookup yields CDR1 KGHSH and CDR2 LQKENI.

CDR3 nucleotides: TGTGCCAGCAGGGACTTTTCCTACGAGCAGTACTTC. It encodes CASRDFSYEQYF. This chain joins TRBV6-5 and TRBJ2-7, with a possible D match to TRBD2 (5 bases). Between the trimmed V and J ends, which lost 6 bases and 1 base, there was a span of 7 bases. The CDR3 is made up of 12 amino acids. CDR1 MNHEY and CDR2 SVGAGI come from the germline V gene.

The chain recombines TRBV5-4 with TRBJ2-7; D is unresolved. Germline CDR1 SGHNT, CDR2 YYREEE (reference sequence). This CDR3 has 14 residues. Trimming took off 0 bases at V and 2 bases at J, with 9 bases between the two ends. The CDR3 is CASSLDGLTYEQYF. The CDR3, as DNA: TGTGCCAGCAGCTTGGACGGGTTGACCTACGAGCAGTACTTC.

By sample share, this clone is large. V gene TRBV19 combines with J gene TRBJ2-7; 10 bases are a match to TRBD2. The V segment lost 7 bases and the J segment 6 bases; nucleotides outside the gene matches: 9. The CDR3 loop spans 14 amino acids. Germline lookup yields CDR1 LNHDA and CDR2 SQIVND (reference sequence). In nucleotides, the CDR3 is TGTGCCAGTAACCTAGCGGGAGAACTAGGCGAGCAGTACTTC. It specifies CASNLAGELGEQYF. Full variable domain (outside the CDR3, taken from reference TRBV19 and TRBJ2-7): DGGITQSPKYLFRKEGQNVTLSCEQNLNHDAMYWYRQDPGQGLRLIYYSQIVNDFQKGDIAEGYSVSREKKESFPLTVTSAQKNPTAFYLCASNLAGELGEQYFGPGTRLTVT.

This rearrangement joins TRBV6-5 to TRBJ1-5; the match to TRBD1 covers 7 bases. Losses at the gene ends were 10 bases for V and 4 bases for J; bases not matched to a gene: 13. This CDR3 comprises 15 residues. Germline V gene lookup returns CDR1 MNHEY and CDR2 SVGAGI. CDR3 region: CATKQGQNKNQPQHF. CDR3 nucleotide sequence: TGTGCCACCAAACAGGGGCAGAACAAGAATCAGCCCCAGCATTTT.

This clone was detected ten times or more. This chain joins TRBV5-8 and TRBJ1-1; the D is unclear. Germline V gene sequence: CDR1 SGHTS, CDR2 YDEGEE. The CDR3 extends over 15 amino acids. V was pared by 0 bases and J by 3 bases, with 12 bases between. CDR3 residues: CASSLAPGGYTEAFF. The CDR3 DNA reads TGTGCCAGCAGCTTGGCCCCGGGTGGGTACACTGAAGCTTTCTTT.

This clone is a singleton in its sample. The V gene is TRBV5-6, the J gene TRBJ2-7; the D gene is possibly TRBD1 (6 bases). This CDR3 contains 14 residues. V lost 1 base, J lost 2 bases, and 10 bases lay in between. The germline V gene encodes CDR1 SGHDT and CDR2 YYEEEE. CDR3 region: CASSLTGSPYEQYF. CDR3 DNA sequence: TGTGCCAGCAGCTTGACAGGGAGTCCCTACGAGCAGTACTTC.

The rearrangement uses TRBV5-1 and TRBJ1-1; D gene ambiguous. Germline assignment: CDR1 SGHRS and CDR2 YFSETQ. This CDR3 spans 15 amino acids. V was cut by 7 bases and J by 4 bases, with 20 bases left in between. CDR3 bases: TGCGCCAGCGGCCCCCTTCCGGGTGGAGGCACTGAAGCTTTCTTT. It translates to CASGPLPGGGTEAFF.

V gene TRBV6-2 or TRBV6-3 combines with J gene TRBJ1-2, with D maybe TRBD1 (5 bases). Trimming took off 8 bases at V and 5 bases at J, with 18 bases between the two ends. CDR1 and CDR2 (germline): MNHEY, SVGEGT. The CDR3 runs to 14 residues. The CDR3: CASGPGRTLYGYTF. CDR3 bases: TGTGCCAGCGGCCCAGGGCGGACTCTTTATGGCTACACCTTC.

The CDR3 here is CASSPGTRRQGAWNTEAFF. DNA for the CDR3: TGTGCCAGTAGCCCCGGTACAAGGAGACAGGGGGCCTGGAACACTGAAGCTTTCTTT. The chain recombines TRBV19 with TRBJ1-1, with 10 nucleotides matching TRBD1. The CDR3 is 19 amino acids. Germline assignment: CDR1 LNHDA and CDR2 SQIVND (reference sequence). After removal of 6 bases from V and 1 base from J, the junction contained 17 bases not matched to a gene. Filled out from reference TRBV19 and TRBJ1-1, the complete variable domain reads DGGITQSPKYLFRKEGQNVTLSCEQNLNHDAMYWYRQDPGQGLRLIYYSQIVNDFQKGDIAEGYSVSREKKESFPLTVTSAQKNPTAFYLCASSPGTRRQGAWNTEAFFGQGTRLTVV.

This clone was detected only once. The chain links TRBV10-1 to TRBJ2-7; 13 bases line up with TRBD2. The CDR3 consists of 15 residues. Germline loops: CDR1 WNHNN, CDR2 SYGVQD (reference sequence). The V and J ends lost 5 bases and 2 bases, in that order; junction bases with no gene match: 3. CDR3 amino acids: CASSTGTSGTYEQYF. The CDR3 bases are TGCGCCAGCAGTACCGGGACTAGCGGGACCTACGAGCAGTACTTC.

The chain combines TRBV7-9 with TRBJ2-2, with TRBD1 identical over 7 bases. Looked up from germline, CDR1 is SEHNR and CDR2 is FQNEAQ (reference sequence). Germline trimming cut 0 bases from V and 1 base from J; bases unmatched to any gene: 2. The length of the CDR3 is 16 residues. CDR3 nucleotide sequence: TGTGCCAGCAGCTTAGCCGGGACAGAGAACACCGGGGAGCTGTTTTTT. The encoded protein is CASSLAGTENTGELFF.

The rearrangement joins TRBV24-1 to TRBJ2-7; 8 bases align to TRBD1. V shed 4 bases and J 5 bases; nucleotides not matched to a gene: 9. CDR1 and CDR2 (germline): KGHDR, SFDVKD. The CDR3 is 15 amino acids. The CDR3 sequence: CATSERTGPYNEQYF. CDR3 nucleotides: TGTGCCACCAGTGAACGGACAGGGCCCTATAACGAGCAGTACTTC.